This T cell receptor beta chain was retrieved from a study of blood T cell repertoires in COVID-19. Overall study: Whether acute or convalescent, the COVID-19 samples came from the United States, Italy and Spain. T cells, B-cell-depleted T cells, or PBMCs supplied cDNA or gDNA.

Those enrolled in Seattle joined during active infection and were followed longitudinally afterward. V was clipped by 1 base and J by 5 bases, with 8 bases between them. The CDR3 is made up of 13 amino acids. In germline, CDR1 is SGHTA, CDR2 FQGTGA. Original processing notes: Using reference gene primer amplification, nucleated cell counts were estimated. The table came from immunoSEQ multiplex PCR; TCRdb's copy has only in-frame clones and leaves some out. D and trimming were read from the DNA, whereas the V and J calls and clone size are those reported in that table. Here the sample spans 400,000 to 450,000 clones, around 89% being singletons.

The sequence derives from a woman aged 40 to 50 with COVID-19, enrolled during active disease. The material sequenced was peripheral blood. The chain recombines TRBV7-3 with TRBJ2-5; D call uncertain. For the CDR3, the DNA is TGTGCCAGCAGCTTAAGTACGAGGGAGACCCAGTACTTC. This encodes CASSLSTRETQYF.